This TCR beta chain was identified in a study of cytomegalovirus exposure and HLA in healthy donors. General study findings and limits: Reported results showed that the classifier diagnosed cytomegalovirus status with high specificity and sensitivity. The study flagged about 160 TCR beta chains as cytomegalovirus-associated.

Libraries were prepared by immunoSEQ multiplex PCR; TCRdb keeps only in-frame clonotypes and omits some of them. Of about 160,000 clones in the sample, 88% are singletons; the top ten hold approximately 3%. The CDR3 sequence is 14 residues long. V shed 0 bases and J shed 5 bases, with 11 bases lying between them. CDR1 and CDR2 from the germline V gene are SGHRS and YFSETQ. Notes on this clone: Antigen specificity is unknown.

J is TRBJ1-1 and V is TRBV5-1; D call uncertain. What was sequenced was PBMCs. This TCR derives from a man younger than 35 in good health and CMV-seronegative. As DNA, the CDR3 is TGCGCCAGCAGCTTGGATTCGGGCGGGACTGAAGCTTTCTTT. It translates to CASSLDSGGTEAFF.